These T cell receptor beta chains were read from a single sample in a study of immune evolution from preneoplasia to lung adenocarcinoma. Measured with immunoSEQ multiplex PCR; TCRdb has only the in-frame clones, and not every one. The sample has about 41,000 clones, over 75% seen once. The sample comprised FFPE invasive lung adenocarcinoma tissue. These receptor sequences come from a person in their sixties with lung adenocarcinoma. The CDR3 runs from the conserved cysteine through the conserved F or W. The order of the fields is clone size, J gene, V gene, D gene, CDR3 DNA, CDR3 protein. The D gene is left open where the match is weak. Where a row states a size, it is once, few, many or the class of an expanded clone; other rows omit it.

size: .
J: TRBJ1-5
V: TRBV5-1
D: .
DNA: TGCGCCAGCAGCTTGACGGTGGGCGCCAATCAGCCCCAGCATTTT
CDR3: CASSLTVGANQPQHF

size: .
J: TRBJ1-5
V: TRBV11-2
D: TRBD1
DNA: TGTGCCAGCAGCTTAGGGACAGGGCTTGATCAGCCCCAGCATTTT
CDR3: CASSLGTGLDQPQHF

size: few
J: TRBJ1-2
V: TRBV18
D: TRBD1
DNA: TGTGCCAGCTCGACACAGACAGGGGGCTATGGCTACACCTTC
CDR3: CASSTQTGGYGYTF

size: .
J: TRBJ2-5
V: TRBV11-3
D: TRBD1
DNA: TGTGCCAGCAGCTCCGGGACAGAGGGGACCCAGTACTTC
CDR3: CASSSGTEGTQYF

size: .
J: TRBJ2-3
V: TRBV11-2
D: TRBD2
DNA: TGTGCCAGCAGCTCCGGACTAGCGGGAGGCCGCACAGATACGCAGTATTTT
CDR3: CASSSGLAGGRTDTQYF

size: .
J: TRBJ2-5
V: TRBV19
D: TRBD1
DNA: TGTGCCAGTAGTACGATCCTCCGACAGGGACCCAACCAAGAGACCCAGTACTTC
CDR3: CASSTILRQGPNQETQYF

size: few
J: TRBJ1-1
V: TRBV5-1
D: .
DNA: TGCGCCAGCGGGGTAACGACGAACACTGAAGCTTTCTTT
CDR3: CASGVTTNTEAFF

size: few
J: TRBJ1-4
V: TRBV9
D: TRBD1
DNA: TGTGCCAGCAGCATGAGACAGGGGTCGGGTGAAAAACTGTTTTTT
CDR3: CASSMRQGSGEKLFF

size: few
J: TRBJ2-6
V: TRBV4-2
D: .
DNA: TGTGCCAGCACCAGCACAGGGCGCCCGTCTGGGGCCAACGTCCTGACTTTC
CDR3: CASTSTGRPSGANVLTF

size: .
J: TRBJ2-3
V: TRBV30
D: .
DNA: TGTGCCTGGAGTAGCCACAGCACAGATACGCAGTATTTT
CDR3: CAWSSHSTDTQYF

size: .
J: TRBJ2-2
V: TRBV19
D: TRBD2
DNA: TGTGCCAGTAGTCCCAGGCGGACTAGCGAGCGCACCGGGGAGCTGTTTTTT
CDR3: CASSPRRTSERTGELFF

size: .
J: TRBJ2-2
V: TRBV9
D: TRBD1
DNA: TGTGCCAGCAGCGAGACCACTTGGGACAGGGGGGATTGGACCGGGGAGCTGTTTTTT
CDR3: CASSETTWDRGDWTGELFF

size: .
J: TRBJ2-3
V: TRBV5-4
D: TRBD1
DNA: TGTGCCAGCAGCTTGGCTCCAGGCCAGGGGGAGGATACGCAGTATTTT
CDR3: CASSLAPGQGEDTQYF

size: few
J: TRBJ2-7
V: TRBV13
D: .
DNA: TGTGCCAGCAGCTTAGGTTTCGGGGCCCAGTACTTC
CDR3: CASSLGFGAQYF

size: few
J: TRBJ1-1
V: TRBV5-4
D: .
DNA: TGTGCCAGCAGCTTACAACAGGGTGTAGCTTTCTTT
CDR3: CASSLQQGVAFF

size: .
J: TRBJ2-2
V: TRBV9
D: .
DNA: TGTGCCAGCAGCGTACGGGTGGACGGGGAGCTGTTTTTT
CDR3: CASSVRVDGELFF

size: .
J: TRBJ1-4
V: TRBV6-6
D: .
DNA: TGTGCCAGCAGCCGCACTGCTGAAAAACTGTTTTTT
CDR3: CASSRTAEKLFF

size: .
J: TRBJ1-2
V: TRBV6-5
D: .
DNA: TGTGCCAGCAGCCCTTCCTGGGAAGGGGGATATGGCTACACCTTC
CDR3: CASSPSWEGGYGYTF

size: few
J: TRBJ1-1
V: TRBV4-2
D: .
DNA: TGTGCCAGCAGCCAAGATCCCAGGGGCACTGAAGCTTTCTTT
CDR3: CASSQDPRGTEAFF

size: .
J: TRBJ2-1
V: TRBV12-5
D: TRBD2
DNA: TGTGCTAATGGCTTGGGGCTAGCGGGCGGGCGGGGGTACAATAAGCAGTTCTTC
CDR3: CANGLGLAGGRGYNKQFF

size: .
J: TRBJ1-1
V: TRBV28
D: .
DNA: TGTGCCAGCAGTCCACCGGGACGGTTGGAGGGTGAAGCTTTCTTT
CDR3: CASSPPGRLEGEAFF

size: once
J: TRBJ2-3
V: TRBV30
D: TRBD1
DNA: TGTGCCTCCACCGGGACAGACACAGATACGCAGTATTTT
CDR3: CASTGTDTDTQYF

size: .
J: TRBJ2-1
V: TRBV5-6
D: .
DNA: TGTGCCAGCAGCCTAACCCGTGTTTTGGGTGAGCAGTTCTTC
CDR3: CASSLTRVLGEQFF

size: .
J: TRBJ2-6
V: TRBV28
D: .
DNA: TGTGCCAGCCTTGCGGGGGCCAACGTCCTGACTTTC
CDR3: CASLAGANVLTF

size: .
J: TRBJ2-3
V: TRBV28
D: .
DNA: TGTGCCAGCAGTGGACAGACTAGCACAGATACGCAGTATTTT
CDR3: CASSGQTSTDTQYF

size: .
J: TRBJ2-7
V: TRBV2
D: .
DNA: TGTGCCAGCAGGGAGGGGGGGACAGGCACCTACGAGCAGTACTTC
CDR3: CASREGGTGTYEQYF

size: .
J: TRBJ2-1
V: TRBV9
D: .
DNA: TGTGCCAGCAGCGTAGATCGCCTAGGACTCGGTGAGCAGTTCTTC
CDR3: CASSVDRLGLGEQFF

size: .
J: TRBJ2-7
V: TRBV11-3
D: TRBD2
DNA: TGTGCCAGCAGCTTACAGCGGGGAGCCTACGAGCAGTACTTC
CDR3: CASSLQRGAYEQYF

size: once
J: TRBJ2-5
V: TRBV29-1
D: TRBD1
DNA: TGCAGCGTCGGACAGGGACGAGAGACCCAGTACTTC
CDR3: CSVGQGRETQYF

size: .
J: TRBJ1-4
V: TRBV18
D: TRBD1
DNA: TGTGCCAGCTCACCAGGGACAGGCGAAAAACTGTTTTTT
CDR3: CASSPGTGEKLFF

size: .
J: TRBJ2-6
V: TRBV7-9
D: TRBD1
DNA: TGTGCCAGCAGCCGCCTGACAGGGGCTAGCTCTGGGGCCAACGTCCTGACTTTC
CDR3: CASSRLTGASSGANVLTF

size: .
J: TRBJ1-1
V: TRBV27
D: .
DNA: TGTGCCAGCAGTTTCTCAATGAACACTGAAGCTTTCTTT
CDR3: CASSFSMNTEAFF

size: .
J: TRBJ1-4
V: TRBV5-1
D: .
DNA: TGCGCCAGCAGCTTAACCGGGACGGCGGAGGAAAAACTGTTTTTT
CDR3: CASSLTGTAEEKLFF

size: once
J: TRBJ2-7
V: TRBV30
D: TRBD1
DNA: TGTGCCTGTCGGGACAGGGGTTTGCAGTACTTC
CDR3: CACRDRGLQYF

size: .
J: TRBJ2-7
V: TRBV7-3
D: .
DNA: TGTGCCAGCAGCTTAACGGCAGATGAGTCCTCCGAGCAGTACTTC
CDR3: CASSLTADESSEQYF

size: .
J: TRBJ2-7
V: TRBV27
D: TRBD2
DNA: TGTGCCAGCAGTTTATCTGGAGGGCGGGGGACCTACGAGCAGTACTTC
CDR3: CASSLSGGRGTYEQYF

size: .
J: TRBJ2-7
V: TRBV15
D: .
DNA: TGTGCCACCAGCAGGGGATATCCCAGAAACGAGCAGTACTTC
CDR3: CATSRGYPRNEQYF

size: .
J: TRBJ2-7
V: TRBV7-9
D: .
DNA: TGTGCCAGCAGCTTAGCGGGACTCTACGAGCAGTACTTC
CDR3: CASSLAGLYEQYF

size: .
J: TRBJ1-5
V: TRBV28
D: .
DNA: TGTGCCAGCAGATCCACTAATCAGCCCCAGCATTTT
CDR3: CASRSTNQPQHF

size: few
J: TRBJ1-1
V: TRBV10-2
D: .
DNA: TGCGCCAGCACCCGAGGGATGAACACTGAAGCTTTCTTT
CDR3: CASTRGMNTEAFF

size: medium-sized
J: TRBJ2-6
V: TRBV7-8
D: TRBD2
DNA: TGTGCCAGCAGCTTAGTGGGACTAGACTTCTCTGGGGCCAACGTCCTGACTTTC
CDR3: CASSLVGLDFSGANVLTF

size: many
J: TRBJ2-1
V: TRBV9
D: .
DNA: TGTGCCAGCAGCGACCGGGACACAGGCAATGAGCAGTTCTTC
CDR3: CASSDRDTGNEQFF

size: .
J: TRBJ2-7
V: TRBV30
D: TRBD2
DNA: TGTGCCTGGAGCCAGACGGGGACTAGCAGGCAGCAGTACTTC
CDR3: CAWSQTGTSRQQYF

size: .
J: TRBJ1-5
V: TRBV6-5
D: .
DNA: TGTGCCAGCAGTTACGCCGGTCCCCAAGGCAATCAGCCCCAGCATTTT
CDR3: CASSYAGPQGNQPQHF

size: .
J: TRBJ1-2
V: TRBV11-2
D: TRBD1
DNA: TGTGCCAGCAGCAAAACCTCCGGGACAGGGGGCCGAGGCTACACCTTC
CDR3: CASSKTSGTGGRGYTF

size: .
J: TRBJ1-2
V: TRBV5-1
D: TRBD1
DNA: TGCGCCAGCAGCTTGGTTCAGGGGGCGTGGGTGGATGGCTACACCTTC
CDR3: CASSLVQGAWVDGYTF

size: .
J: TRBJ2-2
V: TRBV7-8
D: .
DNA: TGTGCCAGCAGGAACGACCAAGTACTCGGACGAACCGGGGAGCTGTTTTTT
CDR3: CASRNDQVLGRTGELFF

size: .
J: TRBJ1-2
V: TRBV6-1
D: TRBD1
DNA: TGTGCCAGCAGCTCAGACAGGGACTATGGCTACACCTTC
CDR3: CASSSDRDYGYTF

size: .
J: TRBJ2-3
V: TRBV2
D: TRBD2
DNA: TGTGCCAGCAGTGGCCCTAGCGGGAGGGGGGGCGTCAACACAGATACGCAGTATTTT
CDR3: CASSGPSGRGGVNTDTQYF

size: .
J: TRBJ1-1
V: TRBV6-1
D: .
DNA: TGTGCCAGCAGTGAAACAGTAACCACCGAAGCTTTCTTT
CDR3: CASSETVTTEAFF

size: .
J: TRBJ2-5
V: TRBV4-1
D: .
DNA: TGCGCCAGCAGCCAAGTACCTGTGGGGGAGACCCAGTACTTC
CDR3: CASSQVPVGETQYF

size: .
J: TRBJ2-5
V: TRBV11-2
D: .
DNA: TGTGCCAGCAGCTTACGGGTCGGGACCCAGTACTTC
CDR3: CASSLRVGTQYF

size: .
J: TRBJ2-7
V: TRBV6-5
D: TRBD2
DNA: TGTGCCAGCAGTTACTCTAGCGGGAGTTTCCACGAGCAGTACTTC
CDR3: CASSYSSGSFHEQYF

size: .
J: TRBJ1-3
V: TRBV6-5
D: .
DNA: TGTGCCAGCAGTTACTTCGATCCGCTCTCTGGAAACACCATATATTTT
CDR3: CASSYFDPLSGNTIYF

size: .
J: TRBJ1-4
V: TRBV18
D: .
DNA: TGTGCCAGCTCACCTAGAGGGGCAGGATACGAAAAACTGTTTTTT
CDR3: CASSPRGAGYEKLFF

size: .
J: TRBJ1-4
V: TRBV6-6
D: .
DNA: TGTGCCAGCAGTTACCTCCCAACCGCAACTAATGAAAAACTGTTTTTT
CDR3: CASSYLPTATNEKLFF

size: few
J: TRBJ2-7
V: TRBV7-2
D: TRBD2
DNA: TGTGCCAGCGCGACTAGCGGGAGGGCCACGCAGTACTTC
CDR3: CASATSGRATQYF

size: .
J: TRBJ2-3
V: TRBV12-2
D: .
DNA: TGTGCAAGTCCCACCCAGCGGGAGGGCACAGATACGCAGTATTTT
CDR3: CASPTQREGTDTQYF

size: .
J: TRBJ1-2
V: TRBV19
D: .
DNA: TGTGCCAGTAGTACTACGACAGCTAACTATGGCTACACCTTC
CDR3: CASSTTTANYGYTF

size: .
J: TRBJ1-5
V: TRBV30
D: TRBD1
DNA: TGTGCCTGGAGCGGACAGGGGGATCAGCCCCAGCATTTT
CDR3: CAWSGQGDQPQHF